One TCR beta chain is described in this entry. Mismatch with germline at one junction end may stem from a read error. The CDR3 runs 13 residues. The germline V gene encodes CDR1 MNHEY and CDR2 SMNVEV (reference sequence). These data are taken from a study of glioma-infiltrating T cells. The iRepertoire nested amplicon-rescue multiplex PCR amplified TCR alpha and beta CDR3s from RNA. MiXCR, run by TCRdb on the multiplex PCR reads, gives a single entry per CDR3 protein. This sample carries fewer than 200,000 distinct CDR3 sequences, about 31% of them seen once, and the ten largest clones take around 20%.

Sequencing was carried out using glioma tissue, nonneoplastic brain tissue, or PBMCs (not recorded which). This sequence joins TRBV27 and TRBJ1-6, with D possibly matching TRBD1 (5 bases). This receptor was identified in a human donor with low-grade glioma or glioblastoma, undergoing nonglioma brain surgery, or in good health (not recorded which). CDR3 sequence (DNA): TGTGCCAGCAGTTTGACAGTTAATCCCCCCCCCCACTTT. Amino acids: CASSLTVNPPPHF.